This TCR beta chain was profiled in a study of blood T cell repertoires in COVID-19. Study information: There were acute and convalescent COVID-19 samples, and they came from the United States, Italy and Spain. From T cells, B-cell-depleted T cells, or PBMCs came the material, which was cDNA or gDNA.

In the authors' methods: Nucleated cell number was recorded as an estimate derived from reference gene primer amplification. Using immunoSEQ multiplex PCR, the repertoire was profiled, and TCRdb retains in-frame clones only, with some absent. V and J calls plus clone size are reproduced from that table; the DNA served to infer D and trimming. This sample has some 350,000 clones, with 70% to 90% found just once. Seattle participants joined during active infection and were tracked over time. CDR3 length: 13 amino acids. V lost 11 bases and J lost 1; bases outside the gene matches: 4. The gene calls are TRBV12-3 or TRBV12-4 and TRBJ1-1, with TRBD1 identical over 10 bases. The TCR was taken from a woman in her thirties with COVID-19, enrolled during active disease. The sample comprised peripheral blood. CDR3 sequence (DNA): TGTGCCTGCCGACAGGGGGCGAACACTGAAGCTTTCTTT. Its protein product is CACRQGANTEAFF.